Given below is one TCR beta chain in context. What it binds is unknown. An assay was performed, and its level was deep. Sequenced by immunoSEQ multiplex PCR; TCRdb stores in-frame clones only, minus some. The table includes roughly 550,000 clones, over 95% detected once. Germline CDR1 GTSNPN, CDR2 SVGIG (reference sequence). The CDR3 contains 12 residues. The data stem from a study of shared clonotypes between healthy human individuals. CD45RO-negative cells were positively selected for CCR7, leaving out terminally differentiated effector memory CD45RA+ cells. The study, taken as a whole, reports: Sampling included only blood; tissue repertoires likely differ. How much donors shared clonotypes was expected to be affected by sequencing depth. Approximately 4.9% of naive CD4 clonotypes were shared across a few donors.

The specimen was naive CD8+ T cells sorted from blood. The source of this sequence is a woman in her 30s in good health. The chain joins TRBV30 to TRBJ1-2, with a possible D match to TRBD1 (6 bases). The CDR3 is CAFDGGAYGYTF. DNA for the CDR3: TGTGCTTTCGATGGGGGGGCTTATGGCTACACCTTC.